Shown below are 2 T cell receptor beta chains from a single sample sequenced in a study of blood T cell repertoires in COVID-19. The table came from immunoSEQ multiplex PCR; TCRdb's copy has only in-frame clones and leaves some out. The sample records around 220,000 clones, approximately 81% being singletons. Specimen: peripheral blood. The source of these receptors is a woman aged 80 or over with acute or convalescent COVID-19.

This clone appeared once. The chain is built from TRBV9 and TRBJ2-5; a possible D gene is TRBD2 (6 bases). V was shortened by 0 bases and J by 2 bases, with 8 bases between the two germline ends. Looked up from germline, CDR1 is SGDLS and CDR2 is YYNGEE. The CDR3 runs 14 residues. CDR3 residues: CASSVGGGQETQYF. The CDR3 DNA sequence: TGTGCCAGCAGCGTAGGTGGGGGGCAAGAGACCCAGTACTTC.

The chain has TRBV6-2 or TRBV6-3 and TRBJ2-2; no clear D. There are 13 residues in the CDR3. Germline CDR1 reads MNHEY; CDR2 reads SVGEGT. The V and J ends lost 2 bases and 8 bases respectively, with 9 bases between them. The CDR3 region is CASSYDGLGELFF. The CDR3 DNA sequence: TGTGCCAGCAGTTACGATGGCTTGGGGGAGCTGTTTTTT.